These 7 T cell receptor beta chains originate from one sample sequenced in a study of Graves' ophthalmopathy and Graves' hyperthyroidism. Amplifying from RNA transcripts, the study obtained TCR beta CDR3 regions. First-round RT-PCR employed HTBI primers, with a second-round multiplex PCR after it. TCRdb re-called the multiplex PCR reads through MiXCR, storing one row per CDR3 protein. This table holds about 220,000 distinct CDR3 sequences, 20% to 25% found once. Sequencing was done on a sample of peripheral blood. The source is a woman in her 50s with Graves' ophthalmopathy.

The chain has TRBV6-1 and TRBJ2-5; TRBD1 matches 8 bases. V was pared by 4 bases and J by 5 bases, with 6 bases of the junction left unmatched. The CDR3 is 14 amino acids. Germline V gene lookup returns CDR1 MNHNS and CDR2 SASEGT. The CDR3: CASSAGTGSETQYF. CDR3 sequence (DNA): TGTGCCAGCAGTGCGGGGACAGGATCTGAGACCCAGTACTTC.

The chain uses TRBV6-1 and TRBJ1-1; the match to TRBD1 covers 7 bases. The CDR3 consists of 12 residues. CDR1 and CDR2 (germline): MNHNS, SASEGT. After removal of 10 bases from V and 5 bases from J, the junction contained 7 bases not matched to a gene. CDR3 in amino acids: CATGARGTEAFF. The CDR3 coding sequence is TGTGCCACCGGTGCCAGGGGGACTGAAGCTTTCTTT.

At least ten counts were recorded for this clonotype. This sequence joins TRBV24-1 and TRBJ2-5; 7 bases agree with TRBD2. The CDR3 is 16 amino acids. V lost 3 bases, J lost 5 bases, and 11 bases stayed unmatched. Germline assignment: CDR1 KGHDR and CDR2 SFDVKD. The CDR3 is CATSDPRHGGSETQYF. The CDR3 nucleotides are TGTGCCACCAGTGATCCGAGGCACGGGGGGTCCGAGACCCAGTACTTC.

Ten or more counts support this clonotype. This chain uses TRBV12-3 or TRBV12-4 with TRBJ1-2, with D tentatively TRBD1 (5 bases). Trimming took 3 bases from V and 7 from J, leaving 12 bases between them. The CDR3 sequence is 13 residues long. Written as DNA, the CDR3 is TGTGCCAGCAGTTTCTCAGGGAGTGGTGGCTACACCTTC. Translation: CASSFSGSGGYTF.

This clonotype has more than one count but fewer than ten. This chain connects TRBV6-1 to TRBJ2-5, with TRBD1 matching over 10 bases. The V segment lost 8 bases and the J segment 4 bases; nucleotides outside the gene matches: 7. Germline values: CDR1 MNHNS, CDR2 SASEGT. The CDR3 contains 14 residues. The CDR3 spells CASSPDRGLETQYF. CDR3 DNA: TGTGCCAGCTCACCCGACAGGGGGCTAGAGACCCAGTACTTC.

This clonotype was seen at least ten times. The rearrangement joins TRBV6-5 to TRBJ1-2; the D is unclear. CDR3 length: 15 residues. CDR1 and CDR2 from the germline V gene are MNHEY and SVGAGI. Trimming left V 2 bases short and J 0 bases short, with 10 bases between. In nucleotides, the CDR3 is TGTGCCAGCAGTTACAATGGACCTTCTAACTATGGCTACACCTTC. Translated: CASSYNGPSNYGYTF.

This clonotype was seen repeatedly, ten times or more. As DNA, the CDR3 is TGTGCCAGCTCACGTAGCCGGGACAGGGGTCAGCCCCAGCATTTT. Translating it yields CASSRSRDRGQPQHF. The chain recombines TRBV18 with TRBJ1-5, with 10 positions matching TRBD1. This CDR3 contains 15 residues. Trimming at V came to 4 bases and at J to 6 bases, leaving 6 bases not matched to a gene. CDR1 KGHSH and CDR2 LQKENI come from the germline V gene.